Listed here are 32 T cell receptor beta chains from one sample, sequenced in a study of PD-1 blockade in classical Hodgkin lymphoma. Clones were sequenced by immunoSEQ multiplex PCR, and TCRdb holds only the in-frame ones, with some missing. Among about 30,000 clones listed, about nine tenths were seen once. Described time point: newly diagnosed, previously untreated cHL patient sample. The sequenced sample was peripheral blood mononuclear cells (PBMCs). These receptors all stem from a human donor with classical Hodgkin lymphoma.

The V gene is TRBV4-3, the J gene TRBJ2-1; TRBD2 matches 8 bases. Trimming at V came to 1 base and at J to 6 bases, leaving 8 bases not matched to a gene. The CDR3 extends over 16 amino acids. Germline-derived CDR1 and CDR2 are LGHNA and YSLEER. The CDR3 DNA is TGCGCCAGCAGCCAAGTTAGGCTAGCGGGTACCAATGAGCAGTTCTTC. Protein sequence: CASSQVRLAGTNEQFF.

Here the CDR3 DNA reads TGTGCCAGCAGGCAGATGGACAGCAACGAGCAGTACTTC. This translates into CASRQMDSNEQYF. The V call is TRBV25-1, the J call TRBJ2-7, with a tentative D call TRBD1 (6 bases). V shed 6 bases and J shed 5 bases, with 14 bases lying between them. The CDR3 totals 13 residues. Germline loops: CDR1 MGHDK, CDR2 SYGVNS.

The J gene is TRBJ2-7, the V gene TRBV5-1; 10 bases align to TRBD1. CDR3 length equals 13 residues. In germline, CDR1 is SGHRS, CDR2 YFSETQ. J lost 6 bases, V lost 6 bases, and 6 bases had no gene match. In nucleotides, the CDR3 is TGCGCCAGCACACCGACAGGGGGCGGCGAGCAGTACTTC. It codes for CASTPTGGGEQYF.

For the CDR3, the DNA is TGTGCCAGCAGCGAGCCTCCACCGGGCAGGGCGAACTATGGCTACACCTTC. Translation: CASSEPPPGRANYGYTF. This chain uses TRBV9 with TRBJ1-2, with D perhaps matching TRBD1 (5 bases). Germline values: CDR1 SGDLS, CDR2 YYNGEE. Trimming cost V 3 bases and J 2 bases, with 20 bases left between them. The CDR3 contains 17 residues.

The chain couples TRBV30 to TRBJ2-5; a possible D gene is TRBD2 (5 bases). Trimming shortened V by 4 bases and J by 5 bases, and 11 bases separated the two germline ends. Germline V gene sequence: CDR1 GTSNPN, CDR2 SVGIG (reference sequence). The length of the CDR3 is 12 residues. The CDR3 reads CAWNSEAETQYF. CDR3 coding DNA: TGTGCCTGGAATAGCGAGGCCGAGACCCAGTACTTC.

This clone came up once. The chain employs TRBV6-5 and TRBJ2-2, with unresolved D. Germline loops: CDR1 MNHEY, CDR2 SVGAGI. Deletions cut 8 bases from V and 5 bases from J, with 12 bases between. This CDR3 spans 13 amino acids. For the CDR3, the DNA is TGTGCCAGCTACGCTTCACGAACCGGGGAGCTGTTTTTT. Translation: CASYASRTGELFF.

The chain is built from TRBV5-1 and TRBJ2-5; 8 bases are a match to TRBD1. Germline trimming cut 4 bases from V and 2 bases from J; bases unmatched to any gene: 7. Germline V gene lookup returns CDR1 SGHRS and CDR2 YFSETQ. The CDR3 runs 15 residues. CDR3 nucleotide sequence: TGCGCCAGCAGCACCGGACAGGGAAGACAAGAGACCCAGTACTTC. This translates into CASSTGQGRQETQYF.

The chain combines TRBV6-6 with TRBJ1-3; no clear D gene. This CDR3 comprises 14 residues. The V gene's germline CDR1 is MNHNY and CDR2 SVGAGI (reference sequence). Trimming pared 8 bases from V and 9 bases from J, leaving 20 bases between. CDR3: CASSDVDESGTIYF. The DNA of the CDR3 is TGTGCCAGCTCCGATGTCGACGAATCCGGCACCATATATTTT.

The chain joins TRBV6-6 to TRBJ1-6; 9 positions match TRBD1. The CDR3 is 15 amino acids. Germline CDR1 is MNHNY and CDR2 is SVGAGI (reference sequence). Losses at the gene ends were 4 bases for V and 9 bases for J; bases not matched to a gene: 7. CDR3 region: CASSFPGQGVSPLHF. In DNA, the CDR3 is TGTGCCAGCAGTTTCCCGGGACAGGGAGTTTCACCCCTCCACTTT.

The chain has TRBV4-3 and TRBJ2-5; 8 bases are a match to TRBD2. This CDR3 is 14 amino acids long. J gave up 5 bases and V 3 bases, and 5 bases lay outside the gene matches. Germline CDR1 is LGHNA and CDR2 is YSLEER. This CDR3 reads CASSQQTSAETQYF. Written as DNA, the CDR3 is TGCGCCAGCAGCCAGCAGACTAGCGCTGAGACCCAGTACTTC.

The V gene is TRBV6-5, the J gene TRBJ1-2, with D unresolved. The CDR3 contains 14 residues. The germline CDR1 and CDR2 sequences are MNHEY and SVGAGI. Trimming took 2 bases from V and 2 from J, leaving 9 bases between them. CDR3 sequence reads: CASSYSQGNYGYTF. CDR3 coding DNA: TGTGCCAGCAGTTACAGCCAAGGGAACTATGGCTACACCTTC.

The rearrangement uses TRBV19 and TRBJ2-3, with TRBD1 identical over 7 bases. The CDR3 runs 16 residues. V trimming: 6 bases; J trimming: 5 bases; junction bases outside the gene matches: 14. The germline V gene has CDR1 LNHDA and CDR2 SQIVND (reference sequence). CDR3 DNA sequence: TGTGCCAGTAGCACCTCCAACAGGGGACGCGGAGATACGCAGTATTTT. It specifies CASSTSNRGRGDTQYF.

This chain connects TRBV11-2 to TRBJ2-7, with TRBD2 matching 10 bases. Germline CDR1 reads SGHAT; CDR2 reads FQNNGV. Losses at the gene ends were 3 bases for V and 6 bases for J; bases not matched to a gene: 5. This CDR3 has 14 amino acids. The CDR3 region has the DNA TGTGCCAGCAGCTTCGCAGCGGGAGGGTCCGAGCAGTACTTC. Residues: CASSFAAGGSEQYF.

The chain uses TRBV28 and TRBJ2-1; 13 nucleotides align to TRBD2. V was clipped by 2 bases and J by 5 bases; unmatched bases: 3. The CDR3 covers 16 residues. Germline V gene lookup returns CDR1 MDHEN and CDR2 SYDVKM. CDR3 protein: CASSLPGTSGNNEQFF. DNA of the CDR3: TGTGCCAGCAGTTTACCCGGGACTAGCGGGAACAATGAGCAGTTCTTC.

The chain is built from TRBV28 and TRBJ2-3, with 9 bases aligning to TRBD1. This CDR3 contains 15 residues. Germline V gives CDR1 MDHEN, CDR2 SYDVKM. Losses at the gene ends were 5 bases for V and 0 bases for J; bases not matched to a gene: 3. The CDR3 is CASSPGQGSTDTQYF. Written as DNA, the CDR3 is TGTGCCAGCAGTCCGGGACAGGGTAGCACAGATACGCAGTATTTT.

This clone was detected once. V gene TRBV12-1 combines with J gene TRBJ2-3; whether TRBD1, the table's D call, matches the DNA was not checked. TRBV12-1 is termed a pseudogene. The CDR3 covers 20 residues. CDR3 nucleotides: TGTGCCAGCAGCTTTGTGTGGGGGCGGCATTGGTGGTTTTTGATAGATACGCAGTATTTT. It is translated as CASSFVWGRHWWFLIDTQYF.

The V and J genes are TRBV6-5 and TRBJ1-1, with unresolved D. CDR1 is MNHEY, CDR2 SVGAGI, per germline. V was cut by 0 bases and J by 3 bases, with 8 bases left in between. The CDR3 has 14 amino acids. This CDR3 is CASSYSSSDTEAFF. DNA for the CDR3: TGTGCCAGCAGTTACTCATCGTCTGACACTGAAGCTTTCTTT.

The CDR3 DNA reads as TGTGCCAGTAGTATTCTCGCCAGCCAAGAGACCCAGTACTTC. Encoded protein: CASSILASQETQYF. The chain employs TRBV19 and TRBJ2-5; D gene unclear. The CDR3 is 14 residues long. The ends were cut back, 3 bases at V and 1 base at J, with 9 bases in the middle. CDR1 is LNHDA, CDR2 SQIVND, per germline (reference sequence).

The rearrangement links TRBV7-6 to TRBJ2-1; perhaps TRBD1 as D (5 bases). The germline gives CDR1 SGHVS, CDR2 FNYEAQ. CDR3 length: 15 amino acids. Trimming cost V 1 base and J 5 bases, with 12 bases left between them. The CDR3 here is CASSLGRTYNNEQFF. CDR3 coding DNA: TGTGCCAGCAGCTTAGGACGGACATATAACAATGAGCAGTTCTTC.

The chain couples TRBV28 to TRBJ2-5, with TRBD2 as a possible D gene (6 bases). V was cut by 5 bases and J by 5 bases, with 15 bases left in between. Germline assignment: CDR1 MDHEN and CDR2 SYDVKM. CDR3 size: 14 residues. CDR3 residues: CASSPLGGVETQYF. Written as DNA, the CDR3 is TGTGCCAGCAGTCCCCTGGGGGGTGTGGAGACCCAGTACTTC.

V and J are TRBV7-2 and TRBJ2-1, with a weak D call TRBD2 (6 bases). Germline V gene sequence: CDR1 SGHTA, CDR2 FQGNSA. This CDR3 region has 14 residues. Trimming removed 6 bases at V and 0 bases at J, with 9 bases between. This CDR3 reads CASSLASSYNEQFF. The DNA for the CDR3 is TGTGCCAGCAGTCTAGCGAGCTCCTACAATGAGCAGTTCTTC.

The gene calls are TRBV6-5 and TRBJ1-2, with no clear D. Between the trimmed V and J ends, which lost 0 bases and 5 bases, there was a span of 7 bases. The CDR3 runs to 13 residues. Germline V gene data show CDR1 as MNHEY and CDR2 as SVGAGI. The CDR3 region is CASSYSGGYGYTF. The CDR3 nucleotides read TGTGCCAGCAGTTACTCGGGTGGATATGGCTACACCTTC.

In its sample, this clone was seen a few times. CDR3 loop: CASSQDWREGYTDTQYF. CDR3 sequence (DNA): TGCGCCAGCAGCCAAGATTGGCGGGAAGGGTACACAGATACGCAGTATTTT. This chain connects TRBV4-3 to TRBJ2-3; perhaps TRBD2 as D (6 bases). Germline CDR1 and CDR2: LGHNA and YSLEER. This CDR3 has 17 amino acids. V shed 0 bases and J shed 2 bases, with 15 bases lying between them.

The gene calls are TRBV19 and TRBJ2-5; tentatively, D is TRBD2 (5 bases). The CDR3 covers 12 residues. V was shortened by 7 bases and J by 5 bases, with 11 bases between the two germline ends. Germline V gives CDR1 LNHDA, CDR2 SQIVND (reference sequence). CDR3 protein: CASMSSGETQYF. The DNA of the CDR3 is TGTGCCAGTATGAGTTCGGGGGAGACCCAGTACTTC.

This chain uses TRBV28 with TRBJ1-4; D uncertain. The CDR3 sequence is 15 residues long. CDR1 is MDHEN and CDR2 is SYDVKM in the germline V gene. Trimming left V 6 bases short and J 7 bases short, with 18 bases between. CDR3 sequence reads: CASRSALGKGEKLFF. The CDR3 nucleotides read TGTGCCAGCAGATCTGCACTTGGGAAGGGTGAAAAACTGTTTTTT.

This chain connects TRBV19 to TRBJ2-7, with TRBD1 identical over 7 bases. CDR1 is LNHDA and CDR2 is SQIVND in the germline V gene (reference sequence). There are 14 residues in the CDR3. The V and J ends lost 6 bases and 0 bases, in that order; junction bases with no gene match: 5. CDR3 sequence: CASRNRDSSYEQYF. CDR3 in DNA: TGTGCCAGTAGGAACCGGGACAGCTCCTACGAGCAGTACTTC.

J is TRBJ1-1 and V is TRBV10-1; the match to TRBD1 covers 7 bases. The trim removed 6 bases at V and 1 base at J, leaving 5 bases unmatched. This CDR3 contains 14 residues. The V gene's germline CDR1 is WNHNN and CDR2 SYGVQD (reference sequence). CDR3 coding DNA: TGCGCCAGCAGGGCCGACAGGGAGAACACTGAAGCTTTCTTT. Translation: CASRADRENTEAFF.

The chain carries TRBV10-1 and TRBJ1-2; 11 bases agree with TRBD1. The CDR3 has 13 amino acids. Germline CDR1 reads WNHNN; CDR2 reads SYGVQD (reference sequence). The J segment lost 4 bases and the V segment lost 6 bases, leaving 1 base of the junction unmatched. The CDR3, as DNA: TGCGCCAGCAGGGACAGGGGGCCCTATGGCTACACCTTC. As protein: CASRDRGPYGYTF.

V and J are TRBV5-5 and TRBJ1-5, with D unresolved. Looked up from germline, CDR1 is SGHKS and CDR2 is YYEKEE (reference sequence). CDR3 length: 14 amino acids. The V gene lost 3 bases and the J gene lost 4 bases, with 11 bases spanning the gap. CDR3 sequence (DNA): TGTGCCAGCAGCTCTATTACGGGAAATCAGCCCCAGCATTTT. Translating gives CASSSITGNQPQHF.

This clone has a handful of counts. This chain links TRBV2 with TRBJ2-5; D is possibly TRBD2 (6 bases). CDR3 length equals 15 residues. The V end was cut by 7 bases, the J end by 2 bases, with 17 bases between. CDR1 SNHLY and CDR2 FYNNEI come from the germline V gene. The CDR3 is CASTLALTPQETQYF. DNA of the CDR3: TGTGCCAGCACTCTAGCGTTAACGCCTCAAGAGACCCAGTACTTC. Full variable domain (outside the CDR3, taken from reference TRBV2 and TRBJ2-5): EPEVTQTPSHQVTQMGQEVILRCVPISNHLYFYWYRQILGQKVEFLVSFYNNEISEKSEIFDDQFSVERPDGSNFTLKIRSTKLEDSAMYFCASTLALTPQETQYFGPGTRLLVL.

The chain uses TRBV5-1 and TRBJ2-7, with 9 bases fitting TRBD1. Per germline, CDR1 SGHRS and CDR2 YFSETQ. This CDR3 contains 16 residues. Unmatched junction bases numbered 9, after V lost 3 bases and J lost 2 bases. CDR3 nucleotide sequence: TGCGCCAGCAGCTCGGCCCCCGGGACAGGGACCTACGAGCAGTACTTC. Protein sequence: CASSSAPGTGTYEQYF.

V usage is TRBV4-2 and J usage is TRBJ2-5; possible D gene TRBD1, 5 bases. CDR3 length: 17 residues. The germline V gene has CDR1 LGHNA and CDR2 YNFKEQ. Trimming pared 0 bases from V and 0 bases from J, leaving 14 bases between. The CDR3 region has the DNA TGTGCCAGCAGCCAAGATAACAGGCTCCGGTACCAAGAGACCCAGTACTTC. Amino acids: CASSQDNRLRYQETQYF.